The TCR beta chain described here comes from a study of blood T cell repertoires in COVID-19. At the level of the study: The samples span acute and convalescent COVID-19 from the United States, Italy and Spain.

The CDR3 length is 15 residues. The ends lost 3 bases at V and 7 bases at J; junction bases unmatched: 9. In germline, CDR1 is LNHDA, CDR2 SQIVND (reference sequence). Produced via immunoSEQ multiplex PCR; TCRdb's table is partial and in-frame only. This table has more than 450,000 clones, 75% to 90% appearing once. Researchers sorted participants into cohorts using their self-reported clinical history. Sequenced sample: PBMCs or T cells enriched from blood (not recorded which). This rearrangement joins TRBV19 to TRBJ2-4, with 7 bases lining up with TRBD2. The clonotype was recovered from a woman aged 18-35 years who had recovered from COVID-19. The DNA for the CDR3 is TGTGCCAGTAGTATCATCTCCGGGACTAAGAACATTCAGTACTTC. This gives the protein CASSIISGTKNIQYF. The full variable domain, completed using reference TRBV19 and TRBJ2-4, is DGGITQSPKYLFRKEGQNVTLSCEQNLNHDAMYWYRQDPGQGLRLIYYSQIVNDFQKGDIAEGYSVSREKKESFPLTVTSAQKNPTAFYLCASSIISGTKNIQYFGAGTRLSVL.